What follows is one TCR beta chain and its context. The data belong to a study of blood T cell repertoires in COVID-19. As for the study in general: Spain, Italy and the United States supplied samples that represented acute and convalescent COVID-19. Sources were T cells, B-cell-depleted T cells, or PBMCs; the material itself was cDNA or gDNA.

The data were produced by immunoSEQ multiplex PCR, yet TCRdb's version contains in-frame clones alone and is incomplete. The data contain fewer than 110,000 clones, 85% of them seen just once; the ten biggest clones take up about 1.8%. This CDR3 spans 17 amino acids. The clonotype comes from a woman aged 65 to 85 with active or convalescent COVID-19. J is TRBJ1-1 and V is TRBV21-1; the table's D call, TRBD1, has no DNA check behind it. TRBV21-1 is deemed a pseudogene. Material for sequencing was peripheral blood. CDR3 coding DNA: TGTGCCAGCAGCAAATTTTTCAGACGGACAGGGCTCACTGAAGCTTTCTTT. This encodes CASSKFFRRTGLTEAFF.